The clone carrying this T cell receptor (beta chain) was counted only a few times. The source of the sample is a study of CD8+ T cells in alopecia areata. Treatment in this sample: oral pan-JAK inhibitor, 5-10 mg twice daily. This CDR3 has 15 amino acids. Deletions cut 4 bases from V and 6 bases from J, with 18 bases between. The germline V gene has CDR1 SQVTM and CDR2 ANQGSEA. Reverse transcription of extracted RNA yielded cDNA, which provided the sequencing template. Measured with immunoSEQ multiplex PCR; TCRdb has only the in-frame clones, and not every one. The data contain roughly 180,000 clones, 45% to 65% of them singletons.

The material sequenced was CD4+ T cells sorted from blood, taken at week 4, from a patient treated with tofacitinib. The chain has TRBV29-1 and TRBJ2-2; D is uncertain. The TCR comes from a human donor with alopecia areata. CDR3 sequence: CSVGLQYGRAGELFF. In DNA, the CDR3 is TGCAGCGTTGGTCTGCAGTACGGAAGGGCCGGGGAGCTGTTTTTT.